The rows below give T cell receptor beta chains drawn from one sample of a study of blood T cell repertoires in COVID-19. The table came from immunoSEQ multiplex PCR; TCRdb's copy has only in-frame clones and leaves some out. The sample shows fewer than 200,000 clones, around 89% of them seen only once. Material for sequencing was peripheral blood. The receptors shown here come from a man younger than 35 who had recovered from COVID-19. Both conserved end residues are part of each CDR3. Each record gives: J gene, V gene, CDR3 protein.

>TRBJ2-7|TRBV9
CASSADSYEQYF
>TRBJ2-7|TRBV19
CASSGTGLLYEQYF
>TRBJ2-1|TRBV9
CASTHPGSEQFF
>TRBJ1-3|TRBV7-2
CASSLRLENTIYF
>TRBJ1-2|TRBV6-5
CASRMTAIYGYTF
>TRBJ2-7|TRBV7-6
CASSLALASGGHEQYF
>TRBJ2-7|TRBV11-2
CASSLVLVYEQYF
>TRBJ1-2|TRBV6-1
CASSDLRTGLSGYTF
>TRBJ2-5|TRBV11-3
CASSLGAKAGQETQYF
>TRBJ2-3|TRBV5-8
CASRRPPIPTDTQYF
>TRBJ2-7|TRBV9
CASSVGGSYEQYF
>TRBJ1-6|TRBV30
CAWSVRDLSASPLHF
>TRBJ2-6|TRBV28
CASSLTGTSGSSGANVLTF
>TRBJ2-6|TRBV7-2
CASSLGLAPGLGANVLTF
>TRBJ2-3|TRBV27
CASSFSGRARTDTQYF
>TRBJ1-1|TRBV25-1
CASSRGGEEAFF
>TRBJ1-5|TRBV6-1
CASSEPSQGAHGNQPQHF
>TRBJ1-1|TRBV15
CATSRDQAGTEAFF
>TRBJ1-1|TRBV29-1
CSVVMTEKAEAFF
>TRBJ2-1|TRBV7-2
CASSSGGAYNEQFF
>TRBJ2-3|TRBV7-2
CASSFSGRADTQYF
>TRBJ1-2|TRBV7-8
CASSLAGGPGQGPTPYYGYTF
>TRBJ2-5|TRBV28
CASSLAGRTQYF
>TRBJ2-7|TRBV28
CASSPIGTGGIKQYF
>TRBJ2-2|TRBV6-5
CASSYSISRNTGELFF
>TRBJ1-5|TRBV18
CASSPGQGANQPQHF
>TRBJ2-2|TRBV9
CASSVVSGNGGELFF
>TRBJ2-3|TRBV2
CASSPFSGSGTDTQYF
>TRBJ2-5|TRBV10-3
CAISPNRAGSQVQETQYF
>TRBJ1-2|TRBV7-9
CASSLEQATTGGYTF
>TRBJ2-5|TRBV4-3
CASSQGQRGAGETQYF
>TRBJ1-5|TRBV10-2
CASLPGQLYSNQPQHF
>TRBJ2-7|TRBV7-9
CASSLLKGAYEQYF
>TRBJ1-1|TRBV28
CASSFSSRNTEAFF
>TRBJ2-1|TRBV7-3
CASSPGGTTNEQFF
>TRBJ2-7|TRBV19
CASSTAWGVKTYEQYF
>TRBJ1-1|TRBV11-1
CASRVAEGSTEAFF
>TRBJ2-3|TRBV7-2
CASRPIITQYF
>TRBJ2-7|TRBV6-6
CASSPASYEQYF
>TRBJ2-7|TRBV5-1
CASSFGGNSYEQYF
>TRBJ2-3|TRBV15
CATSRVQIITDTQYF
>TRBJ2-3|TRBV7-2
CASVPGLAITDTQYF
>TRBJ2-1|TRBV3-1/TRBV3-2
CASSRYSLEREAFPSYNEQFF
>TRBJ1-5|TRBV5-5
CASSRDTNNQPQHF
>TRBJ1-1|TRBV27
CASSYRTGMNTEAFF
>TRBJ1-5|TRBV9
CASSVSGTGVNQPQHF
>TRBJ1-1|TRBV19
CASRRGLDTEAFF
>TRBJ2-1|TRBV11-2
CASSFRTSDLGGYNEQFF
>TRBJ2-7|TRBV7-2
CASSPAGDRGSYEQYF
>TRBJ2-1|TRBV30
CALMVTGEQFF
>TRBJ1-1|TRBV19
CASSIGRGRSGDTEAFF
>TRBJ2-7|TRBV12-3/TRBV12-4
CASSWNSYEQYF
>TRBJ1-2|TRBV20-1
CSASVSLGYTF
>TRBJ2-7|TRBV6-5
CASSYGISGTYEQYF
>TRBJ2-5|TRBV4-1
CASSQGTGVQETQYF
>TRBJ1-1|TRBV9
CASSVIPTGEAFF
>TRBJ2-4|TRBV7-2
CASSFRTGGLDIQYF
>TRBJ1-6|TRBV5-1
CASSGQDNSPLHF
>TRBJ2-7|TRBV29-1
CSVEHRDPYEQYF